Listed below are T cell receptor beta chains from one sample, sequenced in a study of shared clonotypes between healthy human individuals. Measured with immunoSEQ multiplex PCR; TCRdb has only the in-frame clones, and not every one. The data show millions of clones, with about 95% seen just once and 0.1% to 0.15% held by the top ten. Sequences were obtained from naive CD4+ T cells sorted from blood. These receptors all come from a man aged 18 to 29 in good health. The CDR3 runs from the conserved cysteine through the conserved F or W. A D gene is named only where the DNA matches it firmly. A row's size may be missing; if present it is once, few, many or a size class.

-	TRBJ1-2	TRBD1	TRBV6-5	TGTGCCAGCAGTTACGGGACAGGGCCCTATGGCTACACCTTC	CASSYGTGPYGYTF
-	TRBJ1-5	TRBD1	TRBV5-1	TGCGCCAGCAGCGTTGGGACAGGTGAGGGTCAGCCCCAGCATTTT	CASSVGTGEGQPQHF
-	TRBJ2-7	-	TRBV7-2	TGTGCCAGCAGCTCGGGGGGCATTTACGAGCAGTACTTC	CASSSGGIYEQYF
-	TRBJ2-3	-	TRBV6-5	TGTGCCAGCAGTTACATAGCAGGTAGCACAGATACGCAGTATTTT	CASSYIAGSTDTQYF
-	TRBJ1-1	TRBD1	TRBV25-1	TGTGCCAGCAGCCGACAGGGGGCGCAAACTGAAGCTTTCTTT	CASSRQGAQTEAFF
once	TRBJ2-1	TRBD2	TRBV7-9	TGTGCCAGCAGCCCTATGGACGAGCGGGGGGACAATGAGCAGTTCTTC	CASSPMDERGDNEQFF
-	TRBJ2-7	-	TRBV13	TGTGCCAGCAGCTTAGAAGGGGGACTATACTACGAGCAGTACTTC	CASSLEGGLYYEQYF
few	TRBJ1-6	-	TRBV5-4	TGTGCCAGCAGCTTTGGGAATTCACCCCTCCACTTT	CASSFGNSPLHF
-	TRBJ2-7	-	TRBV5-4	TGTGCCAGCAGCTTGAGTCTGGACTTAGCCTACGAGCAGTACTTC	CASSLSLDLAYEQYF
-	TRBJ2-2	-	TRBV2	TGTGCCAGCAAACGGGCACTTAACACCGGGGAGCTGTTTTTT	CASKRALNTGELFF
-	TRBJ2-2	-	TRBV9	TGTGCCAGCAGCGTAGCTGCCAGCCCGAACACCGGGGAGCTGTTTTTT	CASSVAASPNTGELFF
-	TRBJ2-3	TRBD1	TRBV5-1	TGCGCCAGCAGCGCGGACAGGTCGGCAGATACGCAGTATTTT	CASSADRSADTQYF
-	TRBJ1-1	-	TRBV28	TGTGCCAGCAGTTTGGAACGGATCCGGGCTTTCTTT	CASSLERIRAFF
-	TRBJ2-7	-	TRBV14	TGTGCCAGCAGTCTTCAGGGGCCCTACTACGAGCAGTACTTC	CASSLQGPYYEQYF
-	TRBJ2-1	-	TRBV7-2	TGTGCCAGCAGTCTAACAGAGCAGTTCTTC	CASSLTEQFF
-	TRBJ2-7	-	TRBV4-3	TGCGCCAGCAGCAAACAGGGCTGCGAGCAGTACTTC	CASSKQGCEQYF
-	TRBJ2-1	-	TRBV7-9	TGTGCCACGCGGACGGGGATCTACAATGAGCAGTTCTTC	CATRTGIYNEQFF
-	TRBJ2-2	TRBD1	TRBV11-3	TGTGCCAGCAGCTTATGGCCCCCATCCAGGGGGCTCAACACCGGGGAGCTGTTTTTT	CASSLWPPSRGLNTGELFF
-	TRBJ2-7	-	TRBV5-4	TGTGCCAGCAGCCAGCCGGGGGGCTCGAGGGAGCAGTACTTC	CASSQPGGSREQYF
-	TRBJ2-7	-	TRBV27	TGTGCCAGCAGTTTATGGGGCGTTGCGGGAACCGAGCAGTACTTC	CASSLWGVAGTEQYF
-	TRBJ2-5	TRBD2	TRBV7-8	TGTGCCAGCAGCAAACCAGCGGGGGGACAAGAGACCCAGTACTTC	CASSKPAGGQETQYF
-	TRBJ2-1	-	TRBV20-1	TGCAGTGCAGCCACCGGAAATGAGCAGTTCTTC	CSAATGNEQFF
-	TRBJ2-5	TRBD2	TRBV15	TGTGCCACCAGCAGGGAGGGACTAGCGGGGGGTCCGAGGGAGACCCAGTACTTC	CATSREGLAGGPRETQYF
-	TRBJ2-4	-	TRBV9	TGTGCCAGCAGCGTATTAGCGGATCGGGACATTCAGTACTTC	CASSVLADRDIQYF
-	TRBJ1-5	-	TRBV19	TGTGCCAGTAGTATAGATGGGGGGTTCAATCAGCCCCAGCATTTT	CASSIDGGFNQPQHF
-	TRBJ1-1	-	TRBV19	TGTGCCAGTAACGATAGACAGGTTCGTCAAGCTTTCTTT	CASNDRQVRQAFF
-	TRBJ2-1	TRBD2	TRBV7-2	TGTGCCAGCAGCTTAGCGGGGCTAGCGGGAGTCGGAGAGCAGTTCTTC	CASSLAGLAGVGEQFF
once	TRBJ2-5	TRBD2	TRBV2	TGTGCCAGCAGTGGGACTAGCGGGAGGAGGGAGACCCAGTACTTC	CASSGTSGRRETQYF
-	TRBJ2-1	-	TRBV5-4	TGTGCCAGCAGCTTGATAAGTATCGATGAGCAGTTCTTC	CASSLISIDEQFF
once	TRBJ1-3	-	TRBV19	TGTGCCAGAGTAAAAGGGGAACGGCCCGGCGGAAACACCATATATTTT	CARVKGERPGGNTIYF
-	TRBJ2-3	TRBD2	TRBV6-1	TGTGCCAGCAGGGAGGGACTAGCTAACTCAGATACGCAGTATTTT	CASREGLANSDTQYF
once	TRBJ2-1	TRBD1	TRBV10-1	TGCGCCAGCAGTGAGCTGACAGGGGGGGAGCAGTTCTTC	CASSELTGGEQFF
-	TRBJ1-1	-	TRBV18	TGTGCCAGCTCACCACGGGGAGGGAACACTGAAGCTTTCTTT	CASSPRGGNTEAFF
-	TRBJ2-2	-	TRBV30	TGTGCCTGGAGCGGGAGCGCGTCGAGAGGGGAGCTGTTTTTT	CAWSGSASRGELFF
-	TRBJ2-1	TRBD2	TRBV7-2	TGTGCCAGCAGCCCGCCGGGACTAGCGGGAGCGTCGAATGAGCAGTTCTTC	CASSPPGLAGASNEQFF
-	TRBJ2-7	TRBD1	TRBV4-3	TGCGCCAGACAGGGGGGCTACGAGCAGTACTTC	CARQGGYEQYF
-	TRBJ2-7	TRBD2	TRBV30	TGTGCCTGGAGTGTCTCAGCGGGGCCCTACGAGCAGTACTTC	CAWSVSAGPYEQYF
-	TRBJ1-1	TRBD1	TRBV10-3	TGTGCCATCAGTGAGGGGACAGGGAATAAAGACACTGAAGCTTTCTTT	CAISEGTGNKDTEAFF
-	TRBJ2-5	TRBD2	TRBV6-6	TGTGCCAGCAACGGGGGGTTCCAAGAGACCCAGTACTTC	CASNGGFQETQYF
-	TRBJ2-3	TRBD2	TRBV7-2	TGTGCCAGCAGCTCCGGGGGGGATACGCAGTATTTT	CASSSGGDTQYF
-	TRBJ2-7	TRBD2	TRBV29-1	TGCAGCGTTGGCTGGCTAGCGGGGAACTACGAGCAGTACTTC	CSVGWLAGNYEQYF
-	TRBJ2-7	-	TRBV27	TGTGCCAGCAGTCCTTCAGGGAACTCCTACGAGCAGTACTTC	CASSPSGNSYEQYF
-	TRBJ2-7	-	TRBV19	TGTGCCAGTAGTATAGATCGGCAATCCTACGAGCAGTACTTC	CASSIDRQSYEQYF
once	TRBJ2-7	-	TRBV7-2	TGTGCCAGCAGCTTAGAACGGGGGAGCTCCTACGAGCAGTACTTC	CASSLERGSSYEQYF
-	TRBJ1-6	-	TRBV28	TGTGCCAGCAGTTTTTTGGGGCAGGCCCAAAATTCACCCCTCCACTTT	CASSFLGQAQNSPLHF
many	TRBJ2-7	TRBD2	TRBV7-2	TGTGCCAGCAGCTTAGCCCGGACTAGCGGGCATCCTTACGAGCAGTACTTC	CASSLARTSGHPYEQYF
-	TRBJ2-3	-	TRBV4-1	TGCGCCAGCAGCCAAGGGGCAGGGCGCACAGATACGCAGTATTTT	CASSQGAGRTDTQYF
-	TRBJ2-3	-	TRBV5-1	TGCGCCAGCAGCTTTCAGGGCACGCAGTATTTT	CASSFQGTQYF
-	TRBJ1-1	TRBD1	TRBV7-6	TGTGCCAGCAGCTTAGTAGGGGGCGGGTTCACTGAAGCTTTCTTT	CASSLVGGGFTEAFF
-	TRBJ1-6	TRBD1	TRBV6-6	TGTGCCAGCAGTTTCGACAGGGCTAATAATTCACCCCTCCACTTT	CASSFDRANNSPLHF
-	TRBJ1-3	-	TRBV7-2	TGTGCCAGCAGCTTAGGGCCGGGGGGCACCCTATATTTT	CASSLGPGGTLYF
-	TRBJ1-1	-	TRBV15	TGTGCCACCAGCAGAGATCAAGGGGGGACCCCAGAAGCTTTCTTT	CATSRDQGGTPEAFF
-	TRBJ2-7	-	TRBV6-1	TGTGCCAGCATGCGCGACCGCTCCTACGAGCAGTACTTC	CASMRDRSYEQYF
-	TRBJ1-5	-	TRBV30	TGTGCCTGGAGTGTTAGACATCCGTGGGGGTATGGCAATCAGCCCCAGCATTTT	CAWSVRHPWGYGNQPQHF
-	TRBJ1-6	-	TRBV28	TGTGCCAGCAGTTCTACCGCACTGAGAGGTTCACCCCTCCACTTT	CASSSTALRGSPLHF
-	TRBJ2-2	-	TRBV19	TGTGCCAGTACTACGGAAAACACCGGGGAGCTGTTTTTT	CASTTENTGELFF
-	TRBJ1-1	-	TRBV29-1	TGCAGCGTCAAAAAGGGCGACACTGAAGCTTTCTTT	CSVKKGDTEAFF
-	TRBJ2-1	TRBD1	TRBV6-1	TGTGCCAGCAGGCCGGGACAGGGAGCGGATGAGCAGTTCTTC	CASRPGQGADEQFF
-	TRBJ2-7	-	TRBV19	TGTGCCAGCAGTACCTTGACTCGTTCCTACGAGCAGTACTTC	CASSTLTRSYEQYF